The 32 T cell receptor beta chains in this list originate from one sample, sequenced in a study of T cell responses to AZD1222 COVID-19 vaccine. Sequencing used immunoSEQ multiplex PCR; TCRdb keeps in-frame clones, though not all of them. The sample lists roughly 180,000 clones, around 95% occurring once. Sequenced here: peripheral blood, sampled on day 0 of AZD1222 vaccination. These receptors were obtained from an adult in good health.

This clone has just one count. J is TRBJ1-1 and V is TRBV19; D call uncertain. Germline values: CDR1 LNHDA, CDR2 SQIVND (reference sequence). Trimming cost V 5 bases and J 0 bases, with 13 bases left between them. The CDR3 totals 15 residues. CDR3 amino acids: CASSGGIPLNTEAFF. The DNA of the CDR3 is TGTGCCAGTAGTGGTGGGATACCATTGAACACTGAAGCTTTCTTT. Together with reference TRBV19 and TRBJ1-1, the CDR3 gives the full variable domain: DGGITQSPKYLFRKEGQNVTLSCEQNLNHDAMYWYRQDPGQGLRLIYYSQIVNDFQKGDIAEGYSVSREKKESFPLTVTSAQKNPTAFYLCASSGGIPLNTEAFFGQGTRLTVV.

The chain links TRBV5-4 to TRBJ2-7; a possible D gene is TRBD2 (6 bases). The CDR3 covers 13 residues. CDR1 and CDR2 from the germline V gene are SGHNT and YYREEE (reference sequence). V dropped 0 bases and J dropped 4 bases, with 8 bases sitting between them. The CDR3 DNA sequence: TGTGCCAGCAGCTTGGACCGGGGGTACGAGCAGTACTTC. Its translation: CASSLDRGYEQYF.

J is TRBJ1-1 and V is TRBV3-1 (or the pseudogene TRBV3-2); TRBD1 matches 10 bases. The length of the CDR3 is 15 residues. Trimming at V came to 1 base and at J to 6 bases, leaving 5 bases not matched to a gene. CDR1 is LGHDT, CDR2 YNNKEL, per germline (reference sequence). CDR3: CASSQVTGGYAEAFF. CDR3 nucleotides: TGTGCCAGCAGCCAAGTGACAGGGGGCTATGCTGAAGCTTTCTTT.

This rearrangement joins TRBV7-8 to TRBJ2-4; 7 bases are a match to TRBD2. Germline V lookup: CDR1 SGHVS, CDR2 FQNEAQ. This CDR3 is 15 amino acids long. V lost 1 base to trimming and J lost 4 bases; unmatched junction nucleotides: 4. The CDR3 DNA reads TGTGCCAGCAGCTTAGGGGCTAGCGGTAAAAACATTCAGTACTTC. Encoded protein: CASSLGASGKNIQYF.

This rearrangement joins TRBV10-2 to TRBJ1-3; no clear D. Germline values: CDR1 WSHSY, CDR2 SAAADI. Between the trimmed V and J ends, which lost 3 bases and 5 bases, there was a span of 14 bases. The CDR3 runs to 15 residues. CDR3 amino acids: CASSEESLRRNTIYF. The CDR3 nucleotides read TGCGCCAGCAGTGAAGAATCCCTAAGGAGAAACACCATATATTTT.

This chain links TRBV4-1 with TRBJ1-5; possible D gene TRBD1, 5 bases. CDR1 is MGHRA and CDR2 is YSYEKL in the germline V gene. V shed 0 bases and J shed 0 bases, with 18 bases lying between them. The CDR3 totals 19 residues. In nucleotides, the CDR3 is TGCGCCAGCAGCCAAGATTCTCCGGGACCCTATCGTAGCAATCAGCCCCAGCATTTT. This gives the protein CASSQDSPGPYRSNQPQHF.

The chain joins TRBV5-1 to TRBJ2-1; TRBD2 agrees at 9 bases. The CDR3 totals 18 residues. The J segment lost 0 bases and the V segment lost 0 bases, leaving 7 bases of the junction unmatched. Germline V gene sequence: CDR1 SGHRS, CDR2 YFSETQ. Here the CDR3 DNA reads TGCGCCAGCAGCTTGGTCGCTAGCGGGGCCCTCTCCTACAATGAGCAGTTCTTC. It yields the protein CASSLVASGALSYNEQFF.

The chain carries TRBV18 and TRBJ1-1; D may be TRBD1 (5 bases). There are 13 residues in the CDR3. Trimming shortened V by 5 bases and J by 1 base, and 8 bases separated the two germline ends. The germline V gene has CDR1 KGHSH and CDR2 LQKENI. As DNA, the CDR3 is TGTGCCAGCTCATCCGGGGCGAACACTGAAGCTTTCTTT. Its translation is CASSSGANTEAFF.

V and J are TRBV28 and TRBJ1-6, with D uncertain. Germline V gene data show CDR1 as MDHEN and CDR2 as SYDVKM. The CDR3 sequence is 13 residues long. Trimming removed 8 bases from V and 8 bases from J, with 13 bases in between. The CDR3 loop reads CASSPGNDSPLHF. The CDR3 DNA reads TGTGCCAGCTCTCCGGGGAACGATTCACCCCTCCACTTT.

The CDR3 region is CASTDGVGPGANVLTF. Here the CDR3 DNA reads TGTGCCAGCACCGACGGTGTCGGGCCTGGGGCCAACGTCCTGACTTTC. The J gene is TRBJ2-6, the V gene TRBV27; no firm D call. The CDR3 length is 16 residues. V was pared by 7 bases and J by 2 bases, with 15 bases between. Germline V gene data show CDR1 as MNHEY and CDR2 as SMNVEV (reference sequence).

This clone was observed a single time. The chain uses TRBV19 and TRBJ1-1; D not certain. This CDR3 is built from 18 residues. Trimming removed 0 bases at V and 0 bases at J, with 17 bases between. Germline loops: CDR1 LNHDA, CDR2 SQIVND (reference sequence). CDR3: CASSIDFSSYPMNTEAFF. The DNA of the CDR3 is TGTGCCAGTAGTATAGATTTCAGCTCTTACCCCATGAACACTGAAGCTTTCTTT.

This clone was observed once. This chain joins TRBV7-9 and TRBJ2-3; 8 positions match TRBD1. The germline V gene encodes CDR1 SEHNR and CDR2 FQNEAQ (reference sequence). The J segment lost 6 bases and the V segment lost 1 base, leaving 9 bases of the junction unmatched. There are 16 residues in the CDR3. CDR3 nucleotides: TGTGCCAGCAGCTTAGACGGGACAGGTGGTAGGGATACGCAGTATTTT. Translated: CASSLDGTGGRDTQYF.

This clone has only a few counts. The chain employs TRBV28 and TRBJ1-5; D not resolved. The CDR3 length is 13 residues. Germline V gene sequence: CDR1 MDHEN, CDR2 SYDVKM. V lost 8 bases to trimming and J lost 11 bases, with 19 bases between them. In nucleotides, the CDR3 is TGTGCCAGCGTGAACCCCCATGCTTGGACCCAGCATTTT. Amino acid sequence: CASVNPHAWTQHF.

This chain links TRBV6-6 with TRBJ1-5; D may be TRBD1 (5 bases). The CDR3 has 13 amino acids. The ends were cut back, 6 bases at V and 3 bases at J, with 9 bases in the middle. Germline assignment: CDR1 MNHNY and CDR2 SVGAGI (reference sequence). CDR3 protein: CASRRGNNQPQHF. CDR3 DNA: TGTGCCAGCAGGCGGGGGAACAATCAGCCCCAGCATTTT.

The chain carries TRBV30 and TRBJ1-4, with no clear D. With 4 bases removed from V and 4 bases from J, the gap between germline ends came to 7 bases. Germline V CDR1 and CDR2: GTSNPN, SVGIG (reference sequence). The CDR3 has 12 amino acids. Here the CDR3 DNA reads TGTGCCTGGACAATCGGTAATGAAAAACTGTTTTTT. Translated: CAWTIGNEKLFF.

The chain joins TRBV4-2 to TRBJ1-2; 9 positions match TRBD1. V lost 0 bases, J lost 6 bases, and 2 bases stayed unmatched. This CDR3 is 14 amino acids long. Germline V gives CDR1 LGHNA, CDR2 YNFKEQ. The CDR3: CASSQDRQGDGYTF. DNA for the CDR3: TGTGCCAGCAGCCAAGATCGACAGGGGGATGGCTACACCTTC.

This sequence joins TRBV18 and TRBJ1-1; D not resolved. Trimming cost V 6 bases and J 2 bases, with 19 bases left between them. The CDR3 contains 16 residues. The germline V gene encodes CDR1 KGHSH and CDR2 LQKENI. The CDR3 here is CASSSATREINTEAFF. DNA for the CDR3: TGTGCCAGCTCTTCCGCGACGAGGGAGATAAACACTGAAGCTTTCTTT.

J is TRBJ2-2 and V is TRBV28; 7 bases are shared with TRBD1. The ends lost 5 bases at V and 1 base at J; junction bases unmatched: 13. Germline CDR1 is MDHEN and CDR2 is SYDVKM. The CDR3 covers 18 residues. The CDR3 loop reads CASSALGTAIRNTGELFF. CDR3 in DNA: TGTGCCAGCAGTGCCCTGGGGACAGCGATCAGGAACACCGGGGAGCTGTTTTTT.

V gene TRBV10-1 combines with J gene TRBJ1-1; D is undetermined. The germline gives CDR1 WNHNN, CDR2 SYGVQD (reference sequence). The CDR3 runs to 13 residues. The V and J ends lost 2 bases and 6 bases respectively, with 10 bases between them. CDR3 nucleotides: TGCGCCAGCAGTGAGCTCGGGATCTCTGAAGCTTTCTTT. Protein: CASSELGISEAFF.

This clone was found once. The rearrangement links TRBV5-1 to TRBJ1-2, with unresolved D. Germline-derived CDR1 and CDR2 are SGHRS and YFSETQ. The CDR3 sequence is 14 residues long. V dropped 0 bases and J dropped 8 bases, with 14 bases sitting between them. CDR3 DNA sequence: TGCGCCAGCAGCTTGGGAGGCGCGGGGAGCGGCTACACCTTC. Its translation is CASSLGGAGSGYTF.

CDR3 nucleotides: TGTGCCAGCAGCTCAACCGCGGGACAGGGCCTTAGCAATCAGCCCCAGCATTTT. This gives the protein CASSSTAGQGLSNQPQHF. V and J are TRBV7-9 and TRBJ1-5, with 9 positions matching TRBD1. In germline, CDR1 is SEHNR, CDR2 FQNEAQ (reference sequence). The CDR3 sequence is 18 residues long. J gave up 0 bases and V 4 bases, and 10 bases lay outside the gene matches.

The CDR3 is CASSEGTGERYEQYF. The CDR3 DNA reads as TGTGCCAGCAGTGAGGGGACAGGGGAAAGGTACGAGCAGTACTTC. This chain connects TRBV6-1 to TRBJ2-7; 10 nucleotides line up with TRBD1. The J segment lost 4 bases and the V segment lost 3 bases, leaving 6 bases of the junction unmatched. This CDR3 spans 15 amino acids. Germline V gene lookup returns CDR1 MNHNS and CDR2 SASEGT.

The V and J genes are TRBV5-5 and TRBJ1-3; TRBD1 is a possible D gene (5 bases). This CDR3 comprises 15 residues. V lost 4 bases, J lost 3 bases, and 14 bases lay in between. From germline, CDR1 is SGHKS and CDR2 YYEKEE (reference sequence). Written as DNA, the CDR3 is TGTGCCAGCAGCGGCGGGACCGCTGGTGGAAACACCATATATTTT. Translation: CASSGGTAGGNTIYF.

The gene calls are TRBV27 and TRBJ2-2, with D unclear. Trimming took 5 bases from V and 6 from J, leaving 7 bases between them. In germline, CDR1 is MNHEY, CDR2 SMNVEV (reference sequence). The CDR3 spans 12 residues. The CDR3 loop is CASSPSPGELFF. In nucleotides, the CDR3 is TGTGCCAGCAGTCCTTCCCCCGGGGAGCTGTTTTTT.

This clone showed up just once. The rearrangement uses TRBV6-5 and TRBJ2-7; 9 bases are shared with TRBD2. Trimming at V came to 0 bases and at J to 3 bases, leaving 3 bases not matched to a gene. Germline V gives CDR1 MNHEY, CDR2 SVGAGI. The CDR3 runs 15 residues. The CDR3 sequence: CASSYSASGVYEQYF. For the CDR3, the DNA is TGTGCCAGCAGTTACTCGGCTAGCGGGGTCTACGAGCAGTACTTC.

This clone was observed once. The CDR3 protein is CASSFSLAGELFF. CDR3 nucleotide sequence: TGTGCCAGCAGCTTCTCTCTAGCCGGGGAGCTGTTTTTT. The V gene is TRBV5-5, the J gene TRBJ2-2, with D uncertain. The CDR3 runs 13 residues. From germline, CDR1 is SGHKS and CDR2 YYEKEE (reference sequence). Trimming pared 2 bases from V and 6 bases from J, leaving 8 bases between.

The chain is built from TRBV3-1 (or the pseudogene TRBV3-2) and TRBJ1-5; D is perhaps TRBD1 (6 bases). V was shortened by 4 bases and J by 2 bases, with 12 bases between the two germline ends. Per the germline V gene, CDR1 is LGHDT and CDR2 is YNNKEL (reference sequence). CDR3 length equals 15 residues. CDR3 protein: CASSPGAGGNQPQHF. The CDR3, as DNA: TGTGCCAGCAGCCCAGGGGCAGGGGGCAATCAGCCCCAGCATTTT.

J is TRBJ1-2 and V is TRBV12-3 or TRBV12-4, with D tentatively TRBD1 (6 bases). The CDR3 has 13 amino acids. The V and J ends lost 4 bases and 4 bases respectively, with 10 bases between them. CDR3 loop: CASSSGQSYGYTF. The CDR3 bases are TGTGCCAGCAGTTCCGGACAGAGCTATGGCTACACCTTC.

The rearrangement links TRBV11-2 to TRBJ1-1, with D maybe TRBD1 (6 bases). Trimming removed 3 bases at V and 3 bases at J, with 17 bases between. The CDR3 contains 16 residues. Germline V CDR1 and CDR2: SGHAT, FQNNGV. CDR3 region: CASSFGRGGSDTEAFF. The CDR3 region has the DNA TGTGCCAGCAGCTTCGGCAGGGGCGGTTCGGACACTGAAGCTTTCTTT.

The V call is TRBV7-9, the J call TRBJ1-5; D is uncertain. Germline V lookup: CDR1 SEHNR, CDR2 FQNEAQ (reference sequence). CDR3 length: 18 amino acids. V was clipped by 1 base and J by 7 bases, with 23 bases between them. CDR3 bases: TGTGCCAGCAGCTTAGGGTGGGCAGGAGGGCTTTTTACCCAGCCCCAGCATTTT. Its translation is CASSLGWAGGLFTQPQHF. The full variable domain, with the rest looked up from reference TRBV7-9 and TRBJ1-5, is DTGVSQNPRHKITKRGQNVTFRCDPISEHNRLYWYRQTLGQGPEFLTYFQNEAQLEKSRLLSDRFSAERPKGSFSTLEIQRTEQGDSAMYLCASSLGWAGGLFTQPQHFGDGTRLSIL.

The chain links TRBV7-3 to TRBJ1-1; D not resolved. V shed 3 bases and J shed 0 bases, with 5 bases lying between them. The CDR3 is made up of 13 amino acids. The germline CDR1 and CDR2 sequences are SGHTA and FQGTGA. The CDR3: CASSFGMNTEAFF. CDR3 DNA: TGTGCCAGCAGCTTTGGGATGAACACTGAAGCTTTCTTT.

The gene calls are TRBV7-6 and TRBJ1-5; the D gene is possibly TRBD1 (6 bases). CDR1 and CDR2 from the germline V gene are SGHVS and FNYEAQ. Trimming shortened V by 2 bases and J by 2 bases, and 19 bases separated the two germline ends. The CDR3 is 18 amino acids. CDR3: CASSLNDGRGQGNQPQHF. CDR3 nucleotides: TGTGCCAGCAGCTTAAACGACGGAAGGGGACAAGGCAATCAGCCCCAGCATTTT. Variable domain in full (rest from reference TRBV7-6 and TRBJ1-5): GAGVSQSPRYKVTKRGQDVALRCDPISGHVSLYWYRQALGQGPEFLTYFNYEAQQDKSGLPNDRFSAERPEGSISTLTIQRTEQRDSAMYRCASSLNDGRGQGNQPQHFGDGTRLSIL.